This passage covers 24 T cell receptor beta chains from one sample sequenced in a study of T cell responses to AZD1222 COVID-19 vaccine. Data came from immunoSEQ multiplex PCR; TCRdb stores just in-frame clones and leaves some out. The sample lists roughly 53,000 clones; approximately 88% were seen once. The sequencing used peripheral blood, collected on day 0 of AZD1222 vaccination. These receptors all stem from an adult in good health.

The genes are TRBV11-2 and TRBJ1-2; 9 positions match TRBD1. Unmatched junction bases numbered 20, after V lost 5 bases and J lost 7 bases. Germline V lookup: CDR1 SGHAT, CDR2 FQNNGV. There are 18 residues in the CDR3. The CDR3 sequence: CASSHTQPGQGKFGGYTF. The CDR3 coding sequence is TGTGCCAGCAGCCACACGCAACCGGGACAGGGAAAATTCGGTGGCTACACCTTC.

This clone came up once. The chain links TRBV27 to TRBJ2-1; D may be TRBD2 (5 bases). Trimming removed 8 bases at V and 6 bases at J, with 17 bases between. The length of the CDR3 is 14 residues. Germline V gives CDR1 MNHEY, CDR2 SMNVEV (reference sequence). The CDR3 reads CASCWTLASNEQFF. The CDR3 DNA sequence: TGTGCCAGCTGTTGGACTCTAGCATCCAATGAGCAGTTCTTC.

This chain joins TRBV19 and TRBJ1-3; 8 positions match TRBD1. V gave up 0 bases and J gave up 0 bases; unmatched junction bases: 7. CDR3 length equals 18 residues. Germline lookup yields CDR1 LNHDA and CDR2 SQIVND (reference sequence). CDR3 bases: TGTGCCAGTAGTATAGACTTTCGACAGGGGCGCTCTGGAAACACCATATATTTT. Residues: CASSIDFRQGRSGNTIYF.

J is TRBJ1-1 and V is TRBV11-2; D remains unclear. CDR1 is SGHAT, CDR2 FQNNGV, per germline. V dropped 0 bases and J dropped 5 bases, with 10 bases sitting between them. The CDR3 extends over 14 amino acids. CDR3 nucleotide sequence: TGTGCCAGCAGCTTAGAATTGGGGTATACTGAAGCTTTCTTT. This codes for CASSLELGYTEAFF.

The rearrangement joins TRBV14 to TRBJ2-6, with TRBD1 matching over 7 bases. The germline gives CDR1 SGHDN, CDR2 FVKESK. The CDR3 is 12 residues long. Trimming removed 6 bases from V and 12 bases from J; junction bases left unmatched: 5. CDR3: CASSPGTVVLTF. The CDR3 region has the DNA TGTGCCAGCAGTCCCGGGACAGTCGTCCTGACTTTC.

The CDR3 loop is CASSYEGNSPLHF. CDR3 bases: TGTGCCAGCAGTTACGAAGGGAATTCACCCCTCCACTTT. The chain couples TRBV6-5 to TRBJ1-6, with D hard to call. The ends were cut back, 2 bases at V and 7 bases at J, with 6 bases in the middle. The CDR3 loop spans 13 amino acids. In germline, CDR1 is MNHEY, CDR2 SVGAGI.

The V call is TRBV6-2 or TRBV6-3, the J call TRBJ2-7; 10 positions agree with TRBD2. Germline CDR1 is MNHEY and CDR2 is SVGEGT. The CDR3 is made up of 15 amino acids. The trim removed 4 bases at V and 6 bases at J, leaving 9 bases unmatched. CDR3 nucleotides: TGTGCCAGCAGTTTCTCTAGCGGGAGTGGAACCGAGCAGTACTTC. Translated: CASSFSSGSGTEQYF.

The gene calls are TRBV30 and TRBJ2-7; D is perhaps TRBD1 (5 bases). This CDR3 has 12 amino acids. CDR1 is GTSNPN, CDR2 SVGIG, per germline (reference sequence). V lost 5 bases and J 4 bases, leaving 12 bases between the germline ends. The CDR3 DNA follows: TGTGCCTGGGGGGCCAGTAGGTACGAGCAGTACTTC. It specifies CAWGASRYEQYF.

The V call is TRBV5-1, the J call TRBJ2-1; 7 bases agree with TRBD2. The CDR3 totals 15 residues. Looked up from germline, CDR1 is SGHRS and CDR2 is YFSETQ. Germline trimming cut 2 bases from V and 4 bases from J; bases unmatched to any gene: 6. CDR3 protein: CASSFQGLSYNEQFF. The CDR3 bases are TGCGCCAGCAGCTTTCAGGGACTATCATACAATGAGCAGTTCTTC.

In this sample, this clone turned up a few times. The chain combines TRBV4-1 with TRBJ1-5; perhaps TRBD1 as D (5 bases). From germline, CDR1 is MGHRA and CDR2 YSYEKL. The CDR3 length is 16 residues. Trimming removed 3 bases at V and 5 bases at J, with 17 bases between. CDR3: CASSQGRQRGYQPQHF. The CDR3 DNA is TGCGCCAGCAGCCAGGGAAGACAGCGGGGCTATCAGCCCCAGCATTTT.

This sequence joins TRBV7-8 and TRBJ2-7; D is ambiguous. The V end lost 5 bases, the J end lost 1 base, and 15 bases lay between the germline ends. The germline V gene has CDR1 SGHVS and CDR2 FQNEAQ. The CDR3 is 15 residues long. The CDR3 nucleotides read TGTGCCAGCAGCCCAAGCCGCGGCGGTTCCTACGAGCAGTACTTC. Protein: CASSPSRGGSYEQYF.

The rearrangement uses TRBV7-9 and TRBJ2-7; 7 bases align to TRBD1. The CDR3 is made up of 14 amino acids. Germline V lookup: CDR1 SEHNR, CDR2 FQNEAQ (reference sequence). J lost 6 bases, V lost 5 bases, and 10 bases had no gene match. CDR3 loop: CASSLTGTEGEQYF. The CDR3 DNA sequence: TGTGCCAGCAGCCTAACCGGGACAGAGGGCGAGCAGTACTTC.

This clone appeared once. V and J are TRBV5-1 and TRBJ2-5; D might be TRBD2 (5 bases). Per the germline V gene, CDR1 is SGHRS and CDR2 is YFSETQ. Deletions cut 4 bases from V and 5 bases from J, with 24 bases between. The CDR3 sequence is 17 residues long. CDR3: CASSKFTDDTLAETQYF. The CDR3 nucleotides are TGCGCCAGCAGCAAATTTACGGACGATACTTTAGCGGAGACCCAGTACTTC.

The V gene is TRBV9, the J gene TRBJ2-7, with a weak D call TRBD2 (5 bases). Trimming removed 3 bases from V and 0 bases from J, with 13 bases in between. Per the germline V gene, CDR1 is SGDLS and CDR2 is YYNGEE. This CDR3 is 15 amino acids long. The chain's CDR3 is CASSALPGSSYEQYF. As DNA, the CDR3 is TGTGCCAGCAGCGCCCTTCCGGGAAGCTCCTACGAGCAGTACTTC.

This chain uses TRBV28 with TRBJ2-5, with D unresolved. This CDR3 region has 13 residues. Germline values: CDR1 MDHEN, CDR2 SYDVKM. The germline V and J ends were trimmed by 3 bases and 1 base, with 6 bases remaining between them. The CDR3 DNA is TGTGCCAGCAGTTTCTTGTCCCAAGAGACCCAGTACTTC. Its protein product is CASSFLSQETQYF.

In this sample, this clone turned up once. The rearrangement joins TRBV18 to TRBJ1-1, with TRBD1 matching 8 bases. The CDR3 has 13 amino acids. CDR1 and CDR2 from the germline V gene are KGHSH and LQKENI. V gave up 3 bases and J gave up 4 bases; unmatched junction bases: 1. The DNA for the CDR3 is TGTGCCAGCTCACCCACAGGGGGCACTGAAGCTTTCTTT. Encoded protein: CASSPTGGTEAFF.

The chain carries TRBV10-3 and TRBJ1-3; 7 nucleotides align to TRBD1. The CDR3 consists of 14 residues. V lost 4 bases and J lost 6; bases outside the gene matches: 6. Germline CDR1 is ENHRY and CDR2 is SYGVKD. The CDR3 DNA is TGTGCCATCAGTGTCGACAGGGAGGCAAACACCATATATTTT. Translation: CAISVDREANTIYF.

This chain connects TRBV5-1 to TRBJ2-5; 11 nucleotides agree with TRBD2. The V gene's germline CDR1 is SGHRS and CDR2 YFSETQ. With V trimmed by 3 bases and J by 4 bases, 5 bases remained unmatched. The CDR3 has 15 amino acids. CDR3 in amino acids: CASSYIAGGRETQYF. The DNA for the CDR3 is TGCGCCAGCAGCTATATAGCGGGAGGGCGAGAGACCCAGTACTTC.

The CDR3 sequence: CASSQFPGPPVDEQFF. The DNA for the CDR3 is TGCGCCAGCAGCCAATTCCCGGGACCGCCCGTCGATGAGCAGTTCTTC. The chain carries TRBV4-3 and TRBJ2-1, with D possibly being TRBD1 or TRBD2 (5 bases each). With 2 bases removed from V and 8 bases from J, the gap between germline ends came to 19 bases. Germline V gene lookup returns CDR1 LGHNA and CDR2 YSLEER. The CDR3 runs to 16 residues.

The V call is TRBV7-3, the J call TRBJ1-1; maybe TRBD1 (6 bases). This CDR3 contains 13 residues. Trimming shortened V by 3 bases and J by 5 bases, and 10 bases separated the two germline ends. In germline, CDR1 is SGHTA, CDR2 FQGTGA. The CDR3 region has the DNA TGTGCCAGCAGCTTGAACAGGGAGACTGAAGCTTTCTTT. Its translation is CASSLNRETEAFF.

This sequence joins TRBV6-2 or TRBV6-3 and TRBJ2-7; unclear D gene. This CDR3 is 14 amino acids long. The ends were cut back, 5 bases at V and 6 bases at J, with 17 bases in the middle. Germline V gene data show CDR1 as MNHEY and CDR2 as SVGEGT. CDR3: CASSQRSGAIEQYF. CDR3 coding DNA: TGTGCCAGCAGTCAACGATCGGGCGCCATCGAGCAGTACTTC.

This chain connects TRBV5-1 to TRBJ2-7, with 7 bases matching TRBD1. CDR1 is SGHRS and CDR2 is YFSETQ in the germline V gene. The CDR3 sequence is 14 residues long. V shed 4 bases and J 3 bases; nucleotides not matched to a gene: 7. The CDR3 spells CASSRAGTVYEQYF. The CDR3 nucleotides read TGCGCCAGCAGCAGGGCCGGGACAGTCTACGAGCAGTACTTC.

The chain carries TRBV28 and TRBJ1-2; possibly TRBD1 for D (5 bases). V was clipped by 6 bases and J by 13 bases, with 21 bases between them. The CDR3 consists of 13 residues. Germline CDR1 is MDHEN and CDR2 is SYDVKM. In nucleotides, the CDR3 is TGTGCCAGCAGACTAGACAGAGTTAAATCCCTCACCTTC. It specifies CASRLDRVKSLTF.

This chain connects TRBV4-1 to TRBJ1-1; D is undetermined. Germline V lookup: CDR1 MGHRA, CDR2 YSYEKL. The CDR3 consists of 14 residues. Trimming stripped 1 base from V and 2 bases from J, with 8 bases between. The CDR3 nucleotides are TGCGCCAGCAGCCAAGGGGCTAGAAACACTGAAGCTTTCTTT. It translates to CASSQGARNTEAFF.